Shown below are 27 T cell receptor beta chains from a single sample sequenced in a study of blood T cells in healthy people across ages. The use of a sample-barcoded 5' primer and a J-beta primer mix characterized a second PCR of roughly 7 to 11 cycles. MiXCR was run by TCRdb on the 5' RACE reads, yielding one entry per CDR3 protein. The table has roughly 800,000 distinct CDR3 sequences, roughly 25% seen once. In addition, the sample was reused for a study of T cells of mothers and their children.

The sample was blood. These receptors all come from a boy aged 10-17 years in good health.

The chain carries TRBV4-1 and TRBJ1-2; no definite D call. Trimming shortened V by 0 bases and J by 1 base, and 9 bases separated the two germline ends. In germline, CDR1 is MGHRA, CDR2 YSYEKL. The CDR3 is 15 amino acids. CDR3 region: CASSQDIQDNYGYTF. The CDR3 coding sequence is TGCGCCAGCAGCCAAGATATCCAAGATAACTATGGCTACACCTTC.

This chain uses TRBV12-3 or TRBV12-4 with TRBJ2-7, with D possibly TRBD2 on 6 matching bases. The length of the CDR3 is 14 residues. V gave up 1 base and J gave up 6 bases, with 13 bases separating them. CDR3 bases: TGTGCCAGCAGTTTAGGGCGGGACGTTAGCGAGCAGTACTTC. It translates to CASSLGRDVSEQYF.

This chain connects TRBV29-1 to TRBJ2-1; a possible D gene is TRBD1 (5 bases). Per germline, CDR1 SQVTM and CDR2 ANQGSEA. The CDR3 sequence is 12 residues long. The V end lost 5 bases, the J end lost 8 bases, and 13 bases lay between the germline ends. The DNA of the CDR3 is TGCAGCGTTTGGGGCCTAGGGGATGAGCAGTTCTTC. It encodes CSVWGLGDEQFF.

The CDR3 loop is CAMIPELQETQYF. In DNA form, the CDR3 reads TGTGCCATGATCCCCGAACTCCAAGAGACCCAGTACTTC. The chain links TRBV6-2 or TRBV6-3 to TRBJ2-5, with D uncertain. The germline V and J ends were trimmed by 10 bases and 1 base, with 13 bases remaining between them. The CDR3 is 13 residues long. CDR1 is MNHEY, CDR2 SVGEGT, per germline.

The V call is TRBV12-3 or TRBV12-4, the J call TRBJ2-7; 9 nucleotides align to TRBD1. This CDR3 has 15 residues. Trimming took 9 bases from V and 5 from J; bases not matched to a gene: 14. The CDR3 is CASSSPRTGANEQYF. DNA of the CDR3: TGTGCCAGTTCTTCCCCCAGGACAGGGGCCAACGAGCAGTACTTC.

This chain joins TRBV5-1 and TRBJ2-3; D uncertain. CDR3 length equals 13 residues. Germline V CDR1 and CDR2: SGHRS, YFSETQ. V gave up 7 bases and J gave up 3 bases, with 12 bases separating them. CDR3 protein: CASRTAPTDTQYF. The DNA of the CDR3 is TGCGCCAGCCGCACAGCTCCAACAGATACGCAGTATTTT.

This clonotype was picked up many times. This sequence joins TRBV6-6 and TRBJ1-5, with D unclear. Trimming left V 2 bases short and J 5 bases short, with 16 bases between. The germline V gene has CDR1 MNHNY and CDR2 SVGAGI (reference sequence). The CDR3 loop spans 16 amino acids. The CDR3 spells CASSYDGRGTDQPQHF. The CDR3 coding sequence is TGTGCCAGCAGTTACGATGGGAGAGGAACAGATCAGCCCCAGCATTTT.

V and J are TRBV7-6 and TRBJ2-5; 11 bases agree with TRBD1. CDR3 length equals 15 residues. V shed 5 bases and J 4 bases; nucleotides not matched to a gene: 6. Germline CDR1 SGHVS, CDR2 FNYEAQ. For the CDR3, the DNA is TGTGCCAGCAGCCCAGGGACAGGGGGTTTAGAGACCCAGTACTTC. Its translation: CASSPGTGGLETQYF.

The chain combines TRBV5-5 with TRBJ1-1; D is uncertain. With 3 bases removed from V and 4 bases from J, the gap between germline ends came to 10 bases. CDR1 and CDR2 from the germline V gene are SGHKS and YYEKEE (reference sequence). This CDR3 region has 13 residues. DNA for the CDR3: TGTGCCAGCAGCTCCGACCCGAGCACTGAAGCTTTCTTT. Residues: CASSSDPSTEAFF.

This clonotype was observed a few times. The gene calls are TRBV20-1 and TRBJ2-1, with D possibly TRBD2 on 5 matching bases. V lost 6 bases and J lost 6, with 12 bases in between. This CDR3 has 12 residues. CDR1 is DFQATT and CDR2 is SNEGSKA in the germline V gene (reference sequence). The DNA for the CDR3 is TGCAGTGCGGAGGCCCGACCCAATGAGCAGTTCTTC. Translating gives CSAEARPNEQFF.

A few counts support this clonotype. The chain employs TRBV7-9 and TRBJ2-1; D is uncertain. The CDR3 consists of 15 residues. V lost 7 bases and J 0 bases, leaving 13 bases between the germline ends. CDR1 SEHNR and CDR2 FQNEAQ come from the germline V gene (reference sequence). The CDR3 protein is CASMGRKRSYNEQFF. In DNA form, the CDR3 reads TGTGCCAGCATGGGTCGAAAGCGCTCCTACAATGAGCAGTTCTTC. Filled out from reference TRBV7-9 and TRBJ2-1, the complete variable domain reads DTGVSQNPRHKITKRGQNVTFRCDPISEHNRLYWYRQTLGQGPEFLTYFQNEAQLEKSRLLSDRFSAERPKGSFSTLEIQRTEQGDSAMYLCASMGRKRSYNEQFFGPGTRLTVL.

Worth noting for this clonotype: A read error may be the cause here, since a much bigger clone is one base away. The V call is TRBV28, the J call TRBJ2-7; 7 nucleotides line up with TRBD1. Germline-derived CDR1 and CDR2 are MDHEN and SYDVKM. The CDR3 sequence is 14 residues long. Unmatched junction bases numbered 5, after V lost 3 bases and J lost 3 bases. The DNA for the CDR3 is TGTGCCAGCAGTTTGGGGGACAGCCTCTACGAGCAGTACTTC. Residues: CASSLGDSLYEQYF.

This clonotype was detected many times. Compared with germline, one end of the junction differs, possibly owing to a read error. V and J are TRBV7-2 and TRBJ2-5; 7 bases match TRBD2. The CDR3 is made up of 13 amino acids. Looked up from germline, CDR1 is SGHTA and CDR2 is FQGNSA. CDR3 sequence: CASSLLAEETQYF. CDR3 DNA: TGCGCCAGCAGCTTGCTAGCGGAAGAGACCCAGTACTTC.

The chain has TRBV7-9 and TRBJ2-4, with 12 bases fitting TRBD2. The CDR3 sequence is 17 residues long. V shed 5 bases, J shed 0 bases, and the junction held 5 bases outside the gene matches. The germline CDR1 and CDR2 sequences are SEHNR and FQNEAQ (reference sequence). CDR3 protein: CASSGRLAGVAKNIQYF. For the CDR3, the DNA is TGTGCCAGCAGCGGTCGACTAGCGGGGGTAGCCAAAAACATTCAGTACTTC. Using reference TRBV7-9 and TRBJ2-4 for the parts outside the CDR3, the full variable domain is DTGVSQNPRHKITKRGQNVTFRCDPISEHNRLYWYRQTLGQGPEFLTYFQNEAQLEKSRLLSDRFSAERPKGSFSTLEIQRTEQGDSAMYLCASSGRLAGVAKNIQYFGAGTRLSVL.

The chain links TRBV12-3 or TRBV12-4 to TRBJ2-5; D is possibly TRBD2 (7 bases). The J call could be wrong; TRBJ2-1 is a better fit for the DNA end. The CDR3 covers 14 residues. The CDR3 sequence: CASSFTSEGDEQFF. CDR3 DNA sequence: TGTGCCAGCAGTTTTACTAGCGAGGGGGACGAGCAGTTCTTC.

This clonotype was counted many times. This chain links TRBV5-1 with TRBJ2-3; D not resolved. This CDR3 spans 14 amino acids. Germline CDR1 and CDR2: SGHRS and YFSETQ. V was cut by 5 bases and J by 2 bases, with 12 bases left in between. CDR3 bases: TGCGCCAGCAGTATGGGTGTACTCACAGATACGCAGTATTTT. Translating gives CASSMGVLTDTQYF.

This clonotype was picked up one time. The chain employs TRBV2 and TRBJ2-5, with no clear D. This CDR3 spans 11 amino acids. The V end was cut by 7 bases, the J end by 6 bases, with 9 bases between. Germline CDR1 and CDR2: SNHLY and FYNNEI. The CDR3 loop is CASTESKTQYF. DNA of the CDR3: TGTGCCAGCACCGAGTCAAAGACCCAGTACTTC. Using reference TRBV2 and TRBJ2-5 for the parts outside the CDR3, the full variable domain is EPEVTQTPSHQVTQMGQEVILRCVPISNHLYFYWYRQILGQKVEFLVSFYNNEISEKSEIFDDQFSVERPDGSNFTLKIRSTKLEDSAMYFCASTESKTQYFGPGTRLLVL.

The V gene is TRBV29-1, the J gene TRBJ2-6, with D hard to call. Germline V gene sequence: CDR1 SQVTM, CDR2 ANQGSEA. This CDR3 spans 14 amino acids. Trimming cost V 6 bases and J 4 bases, with 13 bases left between them. The CDR3 bases are TGCAGCGTGGAGCAGGCCCGGGGGGCCAACGTCCTGACTTTC. This translates into CSVEQARGANVLTF.

This chain joins TRBV28 and TRBJ2-7; D may correspond to TRBD1 or TRBD2 (5 bases each). The CDR3 loop spans 10 amino acids. Germline lookup yields CDR1 MDHEN and CDR2 SYDVKM. V lost 10 bases, J lost 6 bases, and 10 bases lay in between. The CDR3 loop reads CATQGPEQYF. The CDR3 DNA is TGTGCCACCCAGGGACCCGAGCAGTACTTC.

The chain employs TRBV29-1 and TRBJ1-2, with D possibly matching TRBD1 (5 bases). Trimming left V 5 bases short and J 5 bases short, with 12 bases between. The V gene's germline CDR1 is SQVTM and CDR2 ANQGSEA. This CDR3 spans 12 amino acids. The CDR3 DNA follows: TGCAGCGTTTTGGGGCTTGGGTATGGCTACACCTTC. The encoded protein is CSVLGLGYGYTF.

The chain recombines TRBV7-9 with TRBJ2-5; TRBD2 matches 12 bases. With 2 bases clipped from V and 1 base from J, the junction kept 5 bases outside the gene matches. Germline V gives CDR1 SEHNR, CDR2 FQNEAQ (reference sequence). The CDR3 is made up of 17 amino acids. CDR3 bases: TGTGCCAGCAGCTTAACTAGCGGGGGGCCAGCCCAAGAGACCCAGTACTTC. The encoded protein is CASSLTSGGPAQETQYF.

This clonotype has a handful of counts. This chain links TRBV20-1 with TRBJ1-1; TRBD1 agrees at 11 bases. The CDR3 runs to 13 residues. Germline V CDR1 and CDR2: DFQATT, SNEGSKA (reference sequence). The V and J ends lost 7 bases and 7 bases, in that order; junction bases with no gene match: 8. As DNA, the CDR3 is TGCAGTGTAATGGGGACAGGGGGTATTGAAGCTTTCTTT. Its protein is CSVMGTGGIEAFF.

This clonotype was seen more than once but under ten times. V usage is TRBV7-8 and J usage is TRBJ2-1; 8 positions match TRBD2. The CDR3 loop spans 15 amino acids. V trimming: 0 bases; J trimming: 7 bases; junction bases outside the gene matches: 5. Germline CDR1 and CDR2: SGHVS and FQNEAQ. CDR3 nucleotides: TGTGCCAGCAGCTTAGCGGGGACTAGGTGGAATGAGCAGTTCTTC. This gives the protein CASSLAGTRWNEQFF. Drawing the rest from reference TRBV7-8 and TRBJ2-1, the complete variable domain is GAGVSQSPRYKVAKRGQDVALRCDPISGHVSLFWYQQALGQGPEFLTYFQNEAQLDKSGLPSDRFFAERPEGSVSTLKIQRTQQEDSAVYLCASSLAGTRWNEQFFGPGTRLTVL.

A few counts support this clonotype. This rearrangement joins TRBV20-1 to TRBJ2-3; the D gene is possibly TRBD2 (6 bases). The germline CDR1 and CDR2 sequences are DFQATT and SNEGSKA (reference sequence). There are 16 residues in the CDR3. V was pared by 2 bases and J by 3 bases, with 18 bases between. Here the CDR3 DNA reads TGCAGTGCTAGAAGATTCGGAGGAGGGGAGACAGATACGCAGTATTTT. Protein product: CSARRFGGGETDTQYF.

This clonotype was detected a few times. The chain combines TRBV5-1 with TRBJ2-1; D is possibly TRBD2 (6 bases). This CDR3 has 15 amino acids. Germline V lookup: CDR1 SGHRS, CDR2 YFSETQ. Trimming removed 0 bases at V and 3 bases at J, with 10 bases between. CDR3 amino acids: CASSLDTGGYNEQFF. The CDR3 DNA is TGCGCCAGCAGCTTGGATACCGGGGGCTACAATGAGCAGTTCTTC.

This clonotype has a handful of counts. The chain links TRBV4-3 to TRBJ2-7, with TRBD1 matching over 7 bases. V gave up 0 bases and J gave up 2 bases; unmatched junction bases: 4. There are 15 residues in the CDR3. CDR1 LGHNA and CDR2 YSLEER come from the germline V gene. CDR3 DNA: TGCGCCAGCAGCCAAGATAGGGACAGCCCCTACGAGCAGTACTTC. Its protein is CASSQDRDSPYEQYF.

This clonotype was seen only a few times. The chain uses TRBV28 and TRBJ2-3; 10 bases align to TRBD2. V was pared by 4 bases and J by 4 bases, with 5 bases of the junction left unmatched. The CDR3 has 15 amino acids. CDR1 MDHEN and CDR2 SYDVKM come from the germline V gene. In DNA form, the CDR3 reads TGTGCCAGCAGTTCTAGCGGGAGCGTTGCAGATACGCAGTATTTT. Translating it yields CASSSSGSVADTQYF.